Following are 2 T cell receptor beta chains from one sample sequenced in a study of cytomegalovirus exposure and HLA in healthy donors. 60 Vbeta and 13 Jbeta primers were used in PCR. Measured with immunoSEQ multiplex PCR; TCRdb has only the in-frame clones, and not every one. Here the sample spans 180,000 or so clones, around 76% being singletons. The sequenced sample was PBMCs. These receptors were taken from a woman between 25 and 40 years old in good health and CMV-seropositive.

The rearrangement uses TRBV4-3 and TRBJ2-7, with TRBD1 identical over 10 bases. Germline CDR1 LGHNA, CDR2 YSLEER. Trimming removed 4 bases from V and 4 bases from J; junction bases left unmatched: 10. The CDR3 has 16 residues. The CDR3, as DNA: TGCGCCAGCAGCCGCACAGTGGGGGACAGGGGTTACGAGCAGTACTTC. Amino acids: CASSRTVGDRGYEQYF.

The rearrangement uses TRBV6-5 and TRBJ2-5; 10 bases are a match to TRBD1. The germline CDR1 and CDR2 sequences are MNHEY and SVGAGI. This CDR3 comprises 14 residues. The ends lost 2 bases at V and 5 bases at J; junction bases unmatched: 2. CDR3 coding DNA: TGTGCCAGCAGTTACATGGACAGGGGGGAGACCCAGTACTTC. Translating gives CASSYMDRGETQYF.